The source of this T cell receptor (beta chain) is a study of T-cell reconstitution after alpha-beta-depleted transplantation in children. CDR3 size: 15 residues. Germline V gene data show CDR1 as MNHNS and CDR2 as SASEGT. V lost 7 bases to trimming and J lost 4 bases; unmatched junction nucleotides: 8. A library of TCRbeta sequences, prepared with unique molecular identifiers, was generated. Via MiXCR, TCRdb re-called the PCR reads, giving one row per CDR3 protein. Of fewer than 450,000 distinct CDR3 sequences listed, around 15% are singletons. The gene calls are TRBV6-1 and TRBJ2-2; TRBD2 agrees at 8 bases. The specimen comprised PBMCs, mostly from graft donor cells, sampled 360 days after TCRalphabeta/CD19-depleted stem cell transplant. The sequence was collected from a male patient aged 2 to 9 who had a stem cell transplant for acute lymphoblastic leukemia, so the T cells may come from the graft donor. In DNA, the CDR3 is TGTGCCAGCATCCGACTAGCGTTCACCACCGGGGAGCTGTTTTTT. This encodes CASIRLAFTTGELFF.